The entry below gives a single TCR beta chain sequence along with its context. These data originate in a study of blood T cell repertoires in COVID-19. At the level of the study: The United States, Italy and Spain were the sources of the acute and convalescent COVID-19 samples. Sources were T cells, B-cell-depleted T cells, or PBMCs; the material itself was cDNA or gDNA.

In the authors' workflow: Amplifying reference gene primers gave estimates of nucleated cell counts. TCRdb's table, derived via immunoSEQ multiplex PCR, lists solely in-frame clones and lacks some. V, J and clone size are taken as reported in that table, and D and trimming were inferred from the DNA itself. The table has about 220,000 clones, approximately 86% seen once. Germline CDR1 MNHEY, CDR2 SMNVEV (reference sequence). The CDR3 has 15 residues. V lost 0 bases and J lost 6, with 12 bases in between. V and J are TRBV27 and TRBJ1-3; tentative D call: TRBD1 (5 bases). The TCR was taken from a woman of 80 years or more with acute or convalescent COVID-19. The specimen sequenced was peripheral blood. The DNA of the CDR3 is TGTGCCAGCAGTTTATCGGCAGGGAGGGAAAACACCATATATTTT. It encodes CASSLSAGRENTIYF.